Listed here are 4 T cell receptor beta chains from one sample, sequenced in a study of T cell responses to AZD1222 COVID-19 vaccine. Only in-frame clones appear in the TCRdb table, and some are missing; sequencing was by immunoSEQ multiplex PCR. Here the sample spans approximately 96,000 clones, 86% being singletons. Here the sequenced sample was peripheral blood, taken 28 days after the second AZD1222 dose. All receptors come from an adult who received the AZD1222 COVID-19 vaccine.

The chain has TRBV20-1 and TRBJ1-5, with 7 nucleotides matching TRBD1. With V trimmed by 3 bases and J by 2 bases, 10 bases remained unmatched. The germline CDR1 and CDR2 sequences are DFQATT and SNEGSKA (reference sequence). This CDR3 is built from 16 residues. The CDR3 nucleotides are TGCAGTGCTAGTGGGACAGCTAGGTCTGGCAATCAGCCCCAGCATTTT. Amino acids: CSASGTARSGNQPQHF.

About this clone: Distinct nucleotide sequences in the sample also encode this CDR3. In DNA form, the CDR3 reads TGCGCCAGCAGCTTAGGAGGGACGGATACGCAGTATTTT. Translated: CASSLGGTDTQYF. This chain links TRBV5-1 with TRBJ2-3; weak D call: TRBD2 (6 bases). Trimming removed 2 bases at V and 6 bases at J, with 10 bases between. Germline lookup yields CDR1 SGHRS and CDR2 YFSETQ. The CDR3 spans 13 residues.

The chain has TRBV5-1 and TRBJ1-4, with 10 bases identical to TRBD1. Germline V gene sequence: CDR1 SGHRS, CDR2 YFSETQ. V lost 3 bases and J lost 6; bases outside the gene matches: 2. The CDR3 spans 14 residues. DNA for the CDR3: TGCGCCAGCAGCTCGGGACAGGGGTATGAAAAACTGTTTTTT. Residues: CASSSGQGYEKLFF.

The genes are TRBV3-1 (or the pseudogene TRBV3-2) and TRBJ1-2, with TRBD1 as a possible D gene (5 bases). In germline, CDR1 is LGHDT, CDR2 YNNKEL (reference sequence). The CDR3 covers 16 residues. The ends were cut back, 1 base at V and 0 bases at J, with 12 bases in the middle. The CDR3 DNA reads TGTGCCAGCAGCCAAGGATTTAGGACATCTAACTATGGCTACACCTTC. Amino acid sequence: CASSQGFRTSNYGYTF.